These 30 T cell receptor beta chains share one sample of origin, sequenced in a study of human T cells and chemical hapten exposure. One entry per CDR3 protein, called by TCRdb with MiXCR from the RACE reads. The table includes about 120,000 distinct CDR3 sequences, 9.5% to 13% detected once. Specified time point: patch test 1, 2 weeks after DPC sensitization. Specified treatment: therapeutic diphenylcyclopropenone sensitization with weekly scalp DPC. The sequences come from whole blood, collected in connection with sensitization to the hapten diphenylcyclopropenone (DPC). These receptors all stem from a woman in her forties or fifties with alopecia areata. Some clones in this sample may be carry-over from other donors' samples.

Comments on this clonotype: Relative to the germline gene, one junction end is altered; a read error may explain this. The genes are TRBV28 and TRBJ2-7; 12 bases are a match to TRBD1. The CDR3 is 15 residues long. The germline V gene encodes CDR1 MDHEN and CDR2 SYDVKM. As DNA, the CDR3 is TGTGCCAGCAGTTTGGGGACAGGGGGCTCCTCCGAGCAGTACTTC. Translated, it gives CASSLGTGGSSEQYF.

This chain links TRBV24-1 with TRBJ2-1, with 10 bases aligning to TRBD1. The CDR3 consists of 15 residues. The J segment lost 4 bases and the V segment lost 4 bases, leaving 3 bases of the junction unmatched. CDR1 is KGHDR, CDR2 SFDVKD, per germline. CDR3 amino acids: CATSEPGQGYNEQFF. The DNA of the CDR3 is TGTGCCACCAGTGAGCCGGGACAGGGGTACAATGAGCAGTTCTTC.

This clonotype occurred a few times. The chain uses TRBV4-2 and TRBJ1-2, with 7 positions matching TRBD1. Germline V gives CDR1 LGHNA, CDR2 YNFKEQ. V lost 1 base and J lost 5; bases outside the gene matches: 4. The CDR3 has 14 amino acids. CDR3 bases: TGTGCCAGCAGCCAAGGAACAGGGGATTATGGCTACACCTTC. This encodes CASSQGTGDYGYTF.

Written as DNA, the CDR3 is TGCGCCAGCAGCCCGCAACCTAGCGGGGCGACGCCAGATACGCAGTATTTT. Amino acid sequence: CASSPQPSGATPDTQYF. This rearrangement joins TRBV4-1 to TRBJ2-3; 9 nucleotides line up with TRBD2. Germline CDR1 MGHRA, CDR2 YSYEKL. The CDR3 runs 17 residues. V lost 4 bases to trimming and J lost 4 bases; unmatched junction nucleotides: 12.

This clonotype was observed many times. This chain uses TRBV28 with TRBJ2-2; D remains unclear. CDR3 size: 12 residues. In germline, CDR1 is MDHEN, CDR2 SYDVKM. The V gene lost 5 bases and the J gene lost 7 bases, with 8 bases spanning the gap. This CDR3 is CASSMGGGELFF. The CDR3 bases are TGTGCCAGCAGTATGGGTGGCGGGGAGCTGTTTTTT.

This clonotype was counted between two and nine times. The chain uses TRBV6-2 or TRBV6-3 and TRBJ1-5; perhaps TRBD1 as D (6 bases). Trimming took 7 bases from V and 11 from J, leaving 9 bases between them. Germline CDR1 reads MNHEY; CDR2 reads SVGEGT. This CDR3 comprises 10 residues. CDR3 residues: CASTRTAQHF. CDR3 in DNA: TGTGCCAGCACTAGGACAGCCCAGCATTTT.

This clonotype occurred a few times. CDR3 protein: CASSLGTGTYEQYF. In DNA form, the CDR3 reads TGCGCCAGCAGCTTGGGGACAGGAACCTACGAGCAGTACTTC. V is TRBV5-1 and J is TRBJ2-7, with TRBD1 matching 7 bases. Per germline, CDR1 SGHRS and CDR2 YFSETQ. The CDR3 length is 14 residues. The trim removed 0 bases at V and 2 bases at J, leaving 2 bases unmatched.

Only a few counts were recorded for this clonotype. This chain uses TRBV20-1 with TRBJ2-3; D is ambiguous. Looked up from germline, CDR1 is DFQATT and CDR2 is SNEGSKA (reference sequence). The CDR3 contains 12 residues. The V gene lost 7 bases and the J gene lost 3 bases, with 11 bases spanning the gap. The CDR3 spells CSVGSITDTQYF. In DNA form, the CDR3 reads TGCAGTGTCGGTTCCATAACAGATACGCAGTATTTT.

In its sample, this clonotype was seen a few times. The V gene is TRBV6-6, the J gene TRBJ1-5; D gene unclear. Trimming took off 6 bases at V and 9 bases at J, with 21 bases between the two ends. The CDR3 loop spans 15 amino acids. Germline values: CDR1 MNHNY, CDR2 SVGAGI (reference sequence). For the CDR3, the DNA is TGTGCCAGCAGCTCGGGTACTCTGGTGGCAGGGCCCCAGCATTTT. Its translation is CASSSGTLVAGPQHF.

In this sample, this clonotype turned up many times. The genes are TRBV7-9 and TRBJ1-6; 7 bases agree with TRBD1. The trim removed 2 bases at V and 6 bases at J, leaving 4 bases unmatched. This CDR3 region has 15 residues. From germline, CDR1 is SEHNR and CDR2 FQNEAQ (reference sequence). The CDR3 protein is CASSLSRGANSPLHF. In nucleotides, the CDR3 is TGTGCCAGCAGCTTATCCAGGGGGGCTAATTCACCCCTCCACTTT.

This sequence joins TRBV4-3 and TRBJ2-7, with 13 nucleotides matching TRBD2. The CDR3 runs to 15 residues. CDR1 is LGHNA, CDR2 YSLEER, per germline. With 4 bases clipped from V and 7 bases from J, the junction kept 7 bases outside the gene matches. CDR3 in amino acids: CASSPLLAGGREQYF. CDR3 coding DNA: TGCGCCAGCAGCCCATTACTAGCGGGGGGGCGGGAGCAGTACTTC.

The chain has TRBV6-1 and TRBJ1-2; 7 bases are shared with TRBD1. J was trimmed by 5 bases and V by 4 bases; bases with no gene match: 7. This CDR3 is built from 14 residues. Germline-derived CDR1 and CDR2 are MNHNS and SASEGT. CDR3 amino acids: CASSVRTGPYGYTF. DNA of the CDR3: TGTGCCAGCAGTGTCAGGACAGGACCTTATGGCTACACCTTC.

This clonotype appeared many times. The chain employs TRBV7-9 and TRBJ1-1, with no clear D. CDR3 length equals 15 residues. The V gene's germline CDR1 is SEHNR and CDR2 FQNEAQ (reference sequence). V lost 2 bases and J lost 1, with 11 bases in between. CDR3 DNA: TGTGCCAGCAGCTTATCAGGCATGGCGAACACTGAAGCTTTCTTT. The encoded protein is CASSLSGMANTEAFF.

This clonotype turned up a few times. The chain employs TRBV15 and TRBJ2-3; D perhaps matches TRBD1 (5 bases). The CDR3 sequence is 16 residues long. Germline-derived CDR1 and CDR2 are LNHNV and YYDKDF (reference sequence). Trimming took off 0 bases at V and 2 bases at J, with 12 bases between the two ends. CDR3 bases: TGTGCCACCAGCAGAGAAGGGGTCTCCACCACAGATACGCAGTATTTT. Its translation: CATSREGVSTTDTQYF.

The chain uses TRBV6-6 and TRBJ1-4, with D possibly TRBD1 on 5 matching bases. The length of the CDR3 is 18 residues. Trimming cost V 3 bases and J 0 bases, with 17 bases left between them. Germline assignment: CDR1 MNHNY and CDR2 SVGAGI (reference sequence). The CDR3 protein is CASSYGDQRPPTNEKLFF. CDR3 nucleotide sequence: TGTGCCAGCAGTTATGGGGACCAACGCCCACCAACTAATGAAAAACTGTTTTTT.

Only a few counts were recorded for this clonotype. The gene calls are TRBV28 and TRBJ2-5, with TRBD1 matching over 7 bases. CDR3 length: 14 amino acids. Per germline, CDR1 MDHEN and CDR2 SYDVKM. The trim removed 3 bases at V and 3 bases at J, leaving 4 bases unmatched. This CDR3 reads CASSFRDREETQYF. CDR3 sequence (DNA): TGTGCCAGCAGTTTCCGGGACAGAGAAGAGACCCAGTACTTC.

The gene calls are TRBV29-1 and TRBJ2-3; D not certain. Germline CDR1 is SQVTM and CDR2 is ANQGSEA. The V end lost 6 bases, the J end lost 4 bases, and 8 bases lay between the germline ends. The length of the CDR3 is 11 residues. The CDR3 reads CSVKRPDTQYF. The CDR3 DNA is TGCAGCGTCAAACGGCCAGATACGCAGTATTTT.

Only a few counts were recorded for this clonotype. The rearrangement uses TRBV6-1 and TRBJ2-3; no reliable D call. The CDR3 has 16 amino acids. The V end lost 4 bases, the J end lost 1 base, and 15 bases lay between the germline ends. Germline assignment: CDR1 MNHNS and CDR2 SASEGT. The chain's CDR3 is CASSGSLRPGTDTQYF. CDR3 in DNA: TGTGCCAGCAGTGGGTCCCTACGCCCGGGCACAGATACGCAGTATTTT.

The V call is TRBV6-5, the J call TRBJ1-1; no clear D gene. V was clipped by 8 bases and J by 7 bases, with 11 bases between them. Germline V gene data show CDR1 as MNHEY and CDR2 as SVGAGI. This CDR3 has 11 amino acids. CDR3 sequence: CASGIYREAFF. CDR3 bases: TGTGCCAGCGGAATTTACCGTGAAGCTTTCTTT.

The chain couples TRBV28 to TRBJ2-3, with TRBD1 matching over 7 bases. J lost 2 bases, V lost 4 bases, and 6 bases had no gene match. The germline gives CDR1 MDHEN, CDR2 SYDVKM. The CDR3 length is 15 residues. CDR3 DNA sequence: TGTGCCAGCAGTTCCCCGGGACAGTACACAGATACGCAGTATTTT. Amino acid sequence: CASSSPGQYTDTQYF.

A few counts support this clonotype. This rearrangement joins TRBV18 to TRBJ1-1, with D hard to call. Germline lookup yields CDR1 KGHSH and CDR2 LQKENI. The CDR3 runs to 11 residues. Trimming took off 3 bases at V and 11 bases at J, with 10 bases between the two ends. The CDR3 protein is CASSPEVPAFF. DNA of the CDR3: TGTGCCAGCTCACCTGAAGTACCGGCTTTCTTT.

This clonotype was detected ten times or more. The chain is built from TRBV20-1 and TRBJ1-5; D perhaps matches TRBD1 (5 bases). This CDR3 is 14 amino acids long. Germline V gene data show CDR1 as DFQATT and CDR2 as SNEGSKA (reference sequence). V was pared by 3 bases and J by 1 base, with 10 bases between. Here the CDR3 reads CSARFRDSNQPQHF. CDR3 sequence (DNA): TGCAGTGCTAGGTTCAGGGACAGCAATCAGCCCCAGCATTTT.

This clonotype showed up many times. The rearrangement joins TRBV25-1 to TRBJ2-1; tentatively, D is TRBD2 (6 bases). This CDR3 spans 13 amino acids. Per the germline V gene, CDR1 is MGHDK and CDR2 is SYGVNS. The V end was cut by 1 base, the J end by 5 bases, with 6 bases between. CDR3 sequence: CASSEWGDNEQFF. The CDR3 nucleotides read TGTGCCAGCAGTGAATGGGGGGACAATGAGCAGTTCTTC. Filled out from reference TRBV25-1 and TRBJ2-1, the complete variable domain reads EADIYQTPRYLVIGTGKKITLECSQTMGHDKMYWYQQDPGMELHLIHYSYGVNSTEKGDLSSESTVSRIRTEHFPLTLESARPSHTSQYLCASSEWGDNEQFFGPGTRLTVL.

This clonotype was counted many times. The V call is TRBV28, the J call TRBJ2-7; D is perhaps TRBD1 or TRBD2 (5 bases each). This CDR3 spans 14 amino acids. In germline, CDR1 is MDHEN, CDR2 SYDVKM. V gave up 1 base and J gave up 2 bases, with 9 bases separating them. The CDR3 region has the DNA TGTGCCAGCAGTTTATCCGAGGGGACCTACGAGCAGTACTTC. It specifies CASSLSEGTYEQYF.

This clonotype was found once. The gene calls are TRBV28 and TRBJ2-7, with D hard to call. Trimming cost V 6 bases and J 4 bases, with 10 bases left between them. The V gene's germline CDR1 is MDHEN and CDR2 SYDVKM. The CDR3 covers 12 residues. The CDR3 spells CASSLKGYEQYF. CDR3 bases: TGTGCCAGCAGCCTCAAGGGATACGAGCAGTACTTC.

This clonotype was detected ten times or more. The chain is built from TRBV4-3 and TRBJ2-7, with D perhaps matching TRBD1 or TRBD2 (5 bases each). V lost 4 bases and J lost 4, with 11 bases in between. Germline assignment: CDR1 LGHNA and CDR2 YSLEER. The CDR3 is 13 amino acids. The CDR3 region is CASSPGPRYEQYF. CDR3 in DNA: TGCGCCAGCAGCCCGGGACCCAGGTACGAGCAGTACTTC.

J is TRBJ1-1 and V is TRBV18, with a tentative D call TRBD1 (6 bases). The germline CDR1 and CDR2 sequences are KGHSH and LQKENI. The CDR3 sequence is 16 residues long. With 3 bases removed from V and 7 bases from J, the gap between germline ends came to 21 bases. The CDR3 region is CASSPSETGMFGEAFF. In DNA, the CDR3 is TGTGCCAGCTCACCGAGCGAAACAGGGATGTTTGGTGAAGCTTTCTTT.

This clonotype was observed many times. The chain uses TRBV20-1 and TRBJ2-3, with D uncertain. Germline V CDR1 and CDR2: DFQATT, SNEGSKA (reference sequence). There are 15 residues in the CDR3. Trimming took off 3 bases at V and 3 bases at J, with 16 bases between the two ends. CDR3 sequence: CSARKIIARTDTQYF. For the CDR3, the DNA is TGCAGTGCTAGGAAAATAATAGCTAGGACAGATACGCAGTATTTT.

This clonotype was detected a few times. CDR3 sequence reads: CASSLTGVVKERQETQYF. The CDR3, as DNA: TGTGCCAGCAGCTTGACAGGGGTCGTCAAAGAAAGGCAAGAGACCCAGTACTTC. This chain connects TRBV7-9 to TRBJ2-5, with TRBD1 identical over 8 bases. Looked up from germline, CDR1 is SEHNR and CDR2 is FQNEAQ (reference sequence). The CDR3 covers 18 residues. V shed 3 bases and J 2 bases; nucleotides not matched to a gene: 14.

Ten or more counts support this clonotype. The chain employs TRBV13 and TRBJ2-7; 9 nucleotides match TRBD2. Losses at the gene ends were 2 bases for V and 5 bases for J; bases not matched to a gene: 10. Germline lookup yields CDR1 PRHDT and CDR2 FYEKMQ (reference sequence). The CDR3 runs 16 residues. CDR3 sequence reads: CASSLLGSSGRHEQYF. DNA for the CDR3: TGTGCCAGCAGCTTATTGGGGTCCAGCGGGAGGCACGAGCAGTACTTC.